The source of this T cell receptor (beta chain) is a study of naive and memory T cell subsets. Study observations and caveats: Over 85% of naive TCR sequences appeared only once after error correction, unlike memory subsets.

The beta constant-region primer was an equimolar mix of two oligonucleotides covering TRBC1 and TRBC2. The ligated cDNA underwent four PCR rounds using SP2 and nested alpha and beta constant-region primers. Ligation attached a single-stranded oligonucleotide with a 12-nucleotide UMI and the SP2 primer to the cDNA 3' end. TCRdb re-called the UMI-ligation and nested PCR reads through MiXCR, storing one row per CDR3 protein. The data show 120,000 or so distinct CDR3 sequences, with over 30% seen just once and more than 0.8% held by the top ten. Germline V lookup: CDR1 SQVTM, CDR2 ANQGSEA. V lost 4 bases, J lost 5 bases, and 14 bases lay in between. The CDR3 consists of 13 residues. CD4+ T cell IFNgamma after overnight CMV lysate exposure gave donor CMV status. Cells stained for CD3, CD4, CD8, CD45RA, CD27 and viability were sorted into four CD45RA/CD27 subsets. This clonotype was observed a few times. Its antigen is not identified.

What was sequenced was central memory CD4+ T cells from blood. The sequence came from a human donor in good health. This rearrangement joins TRBV29-1 to TRBJ2-5; D may be TRBD1 (6 bases). The CDR3 DNA sequence: TGCAGCGTTGTCAGGGGAACGGGGGAGACCCAGTACTTC. Translating gives CSVVRGTGETQYF.